This T cell receptor (beta chain) was observed in a study of blood T cells in healthy people across ages (dated by TCRdb to between 2015 and 2017). Broadly, across the study: In model experiments, template switching captured roughly one uniquely barcoded TCR beta cDNA molecule for every two T cells. To track age-related changes in TCR beta repertoire diversity, the study relied on deep sequencing normalized with unique cDNA molecular identifiers. Donors were grouped into four age groups: young (average roughly 15 years), middle-aged (approximately 41), aged (around 60) and long-lived (less than 85). The study analyzed two additional independent replicas of 1 million unique cDNA reads from the same blood draw for two donors, one aged 18 to 30 and one aged 80 or older. Broad study findings and their caveats: Estimates of total diversity based on one million sequenced T cells were considered lower bounds and underestimates. Compared with the aged group, the long-lived group had more naive CD4+ T cells, fewer expanded clones and increased TCR diversity, suggesting age selection. There was a strong correlation between observed TCR beta diversity and the percentage of naive T cells measured by flow cytometry. Observed TCR beta diversity per million T cells fell roughly linearly with age, and a significant reduction was already apparent by age around 39. Since profiling was done on bulk unsorted PBMCs, naive and antigen-experienced compartments could not be conclusively compared. Donor CMV infection status was unknown, potentially confounding age-related changes in expanded clonotypes.

As regards this clonotype: This receptor's antigen is unknown. No base quality values were provided; no much bigger clone lies one nucleotide off.

Systemically healthy Caucasian individuals from Russia, 39 in total and aged about 6 to 90 years, were included as donors. Approximately 9.3 milliliters of peripheral blood were collected from each donor into EDTA-treated Vacutainer tubes. PBMCs were isolated by Ficoll-Paque density-gradient centrifugation, with at least 6.5 million obtained per sample. Trizol reagent was used to extract total RNA from PBMCs, with at least 5.5 micrograms per sample. For every donor, flow cytometry on a PBMC aliquot measured the percentage of naive CD45RAhigh/CD27high T cells. Receptor libraries were prepared by 5' RACE. The data were produced on an Illumina HiSeq 2500. A second PCR of roughly 7 to 11 cycles was performed with a sample-barcoded 5' primer and a J-beta primer mix. A template-switch 5' adaptor carrying 12 random nucleotides introduced a unique molecular identifier onto each TCR beta cDNA molecule. At least 2.5 million CDR3-containing paired-end reads were obtained from each sample. First-strand cDNA was synthesized from all RNA with the Mint cDNA synthesis kit, primed by a TRBC-specific oligonucleotide. All cDNA was treated with uracil-DNA glycosylase and then went through a first 18-cycle PCR with the universal primers M1SS and BC2_uni_R. Per the original workflow: Normalization of each sample was performed by random selection of 1 million high-quality reads, each carrying a distinct molecular identifier. Reads sharing molecular identifiers were discarded rather than binned into consensus sequences. CDR3 identification, clonotype clustering and error correction used MiTCR with a Q25 quality threshold and the strictest error-elimination algorithm. A nonparametric unseen species model with Euler transformation was used to estimate a lower bound on total TCR beta diversity. Using fastp trimming at Q25 and MiXCR clonotype assembly, TCRdb reanalyzed the public sequencing data and kept in-frame beta chains. Entries are consolidated by CDR3 protein sequence, retaining the most common genes and DNA. What appears here as the V and J calls and clone size reflects TCRdb's work, not the paper's. Present in this sample are approximately 960,000 distinct CDR3 sequences, around 29% of which were seen just once. The ten largest clones represent approximately 10% of the sample.

This same sample was also taken into another study, of T cells of mothers and their children. As that second study puts it: Donors were nine systemically healthy Caucasian individuals: three mothers and their six children. cDNA synthesis used all of the extracted RNA, with 1.5 ug of RNA in each 15 ul reaction. In the second PCR, the M1S primer added sample barcodes and 2-4 random nucleotides. Over 8.5 million TCR beta CDR3 reads were obtained for each mother, and about 3 million reads were obtained for each child. In both related and unrelated pairs, thymic selection shapes the output of TCR recombination in a similar way, with inherited differences having only a minor effect. Related mother-child pairs always showed normalized repertoire overlap that was slightly higher than in unrelated mother-child pairs, though the difference was never significant. Persistent microchimeric T cell clones were not detected, at a sensitivity of roughly 100 clones per million clonotypes. In the study, deep NGS was used to compare the TCR beta repertoires of mothers and children, and features distinguishing related mother-child pairs from unrelated individuals were sought. The mean age was 40 +/- 4 years for the mothers and about 10 +/- 4 years for the children. After adapter ligation was performed with NEBNext reagents, the libraries were sequenced on an Illumina HiSeq 2000 with 100+100 nt paired-end reads. Mother and child libraries were prepared a month apart and sequenced in separate runs to prevent cross-contamination. Each donor had between about 450,000 and 2,100,000 distinct TCR beta clonotypes identified. Naive TCR beta clonotypes were estimated from low-frequency clonotypes matched to each donor's FACS-determined naive share, without sorting.

Source material: blood. This receptor was taken from a middle-aged woman in good health.

The CDR3 protein sequence reads: CATSSDPNYGYTF. The bases are TGTGCCACCAGCAGCGACCCTAACTATGGCTACACCTTC. Here the chain combines TRBV15 and TRBJ1-2; no D gene is confidently identified. CDR1 is given as LNHNV and CDR2 as YYDKDF, both from the germline V gene (reference sequence). The germline ends are 5 bases apart after V is trimmed by 3 bases and J by 0 bases. CDR3 length: 13 amino acids, cysteine to phenylalanine. Only CDR3 DNA is held: 39 bases, read in frame from base 1.